This is a list of T cell receptor beta chains from one sample in a study of shared clonotypes between healthy human individuals. Generated by immunoSEQ multiplex PCR, the TCRdb table keeps only in-frame clones and is missing some. The sample consists of some 2,500,000 clones, over 85% of them appearing once. The sample taken for sequencing was naive CD4+ T cells from PBMCs. Receptors originate from a man between 18 and 29 years old in good health. Some clones in this sample may be carry-over from other donors' samples. Each CDR3 is given with its conserved first and last residue. D genes are given only for firm matches. Part of the rows lack a size; the others show once, few, many or a class for expanded clones.

j_call clone_size v_call d_call cdr3_nt cdr3_aa
TRBJ2-2 - TRBV19 TRBD2 TGTGCCAGAACGATAGCGGGAGCGGCTACGAAAAACACCGGGGAGCTGTTTTTT CARTIAGAATKNTGELFF
TRBJ2-2 - TRBV19 - TGTGCCAGTAGTATTGGCAGGGCGAACACCGGGGAGCTGTTTTTT CASSIGRANTGELFF
TRBJ2-1 - TRBV7-3 TRBD2 TGTGCCAGCAGCTTAACGAGCGGGACCCCTTACAATGAGCAGTTCTTC CASSLTSGTPYNEQFF
TRBJ2-5 - TRBV14 - TGTGCCAGCAGCCAAGAACGGCAGGCGGTTGGGGAGACCCAGTACTTC CASSQERQAVGETQYF
TRBJ2-7 - TRBV18 TRBD2 TGTGCCAGCTCACACGGGACTAGCCGCTCCTACGAGCAGTACTTC CASSHGTSRSYEQYF
TRBJ2-7 - TRBV7-9 - TGTGCCAGCAGCTACACGGAACGTCCCTACGAGCAGTACTTC CASSYTERPYEQYF
TRBJ2-5 - TRBV4-2 - TGTGCCAGCAGCCAAGTTTCCCGGGACACACAAGAGACCCAGTACTTC CASSQVSRDTQETQYF
TRBJ2-1 - TRBV25-1 - TGTGCCAGCAGTGAATCTGGGAGCTCCTACAATGAGCAGTTCTTC CASSESGSSYNEQFF
TRBJ1-4 once TRBV28 TRBD1 TGTGCCAGCAGTTCGGGACAGGGAATTGCAACTAATGAAAAACTGTTTTTT CASSSGQGIATNEKLFF
TRBJ2-1 - TRBV7-2 TRBD2 TGTGCCAGCAGTCGACCCCTAGCGGGACTGCAGTTCTTC CASSRPLAGLQFF
TRBJ1-1 - TRBV10-2 - TGCGCCAGTCAGATGAACACTGAAGCTTTCTTT CASQMNTEAFF
TRBJ2-5 once TRBV28 - TGTGCCAGCAGTTTAACCAGGGGACGGGAGACCCAGTACTTC CASSLTRGRETQYF
TRBJ2-3 - TRBV28 - TGTGCCAGCATCAAGGTGGGGGCCACAGATACGCAGTATTTT CASIKVGATDTQYF
TRBJ1-1 - TRBV5-1 TRBD1 TGCGCCAGCAGCTTTACAGGGGTTCGCACTGAAGCTTTCTTT CASSFTGVRTEAFF
TRBJ1-1 - TRBV5-1 TRBD1 TGCGCCAGCAGCTTGGATAGGGGACAGGGGATGAACACTGAAGCTTTCTTT CASSLDRGQGMNTEAFF
TRBJ1-1 - TRBV11-2 - TGTGCCAGCAGCTTAGACCCCGGAGGTGAAGCTTTCTTT CASSLDPGGEAFF
TRBJ2-7 - TRBV5-6 - TGTGCCAGCAGCGCCTACCATATTTCGGGCGAGCAGTACTTC CASSAYHISGEQYF
TRBJ1-1 - TRBV7-3 - TGTGCCAGCAGCTTAGTTGCGAGCACTGAAGCTTTCTTT CASSLVASTEAFF
TRBJ2-1 - TRBV15 TRBD2 TGTGCCACCAGCGCCGTATCAGCGGGAGAGTACCTGTTGAGCTCCTACAATGAGCAGTTCTTC CATSAVSAGEYLLSSYNEQFF
TRBJ1-1 - TRBV7-9 - TGTGCCAGCAGCACGCAGACAGGAGACACTGAAGCTTTCTTT CASSTQTGDTEAFF
TRBJ2-3 - TRBV6-1 - TGTGCCACCCGGGCCGGGTTCGGAGCAGATACGCAGTATTTT CATRAGFGADTQYF